These 16 T cell receptor beta chains were all obtained from the same sample, sequenced in a study of cytomegalovirus exposure and HLA in healthy donors. Use of 60 Vbeta and 13 Jbeta primers characterized the PCR. The protocol was immunoSEQ multiplex PCR, while the TCRdb copy is restricted to in-frame clones and leaves out a portion. Altogether 150,000 or so clones are present, nearly 80% being singletons, with the ten largest covering around 13%. The sample consisted of PBMCs. The receptors derive from a man in his thirties or forties in good health and CMV-seropositive.

The chain is built from TRBV28 and TRBJ2-5, with 8 bases that match TRBD2. This CDR3 contains 13 residues. Germline V gene lookup returns CDR1 MDHEN and CDR2 SYDVKM. Losses at the gene ends were 7 bases for V and 4 bases for J; bases not matched to a gene: 5. The CDR3 sequence: CASTAGGRETQYF. The CDR3 coding sequence is TGTGCCAGCACGGCGGGAGGTCGAGAGACCCAGTACTTC.

V usage is TRBV4-2 and J usage is TRBJ2-2; weak D call: TRBD2 (6 bases). The V end lost 0 bases, the J end lost 4 bases, and 15 bases lay between the germline ends. The CDR3 is made up of 17 amino acids. Germline CDR1 LGHNA, CDR2 YNFKEQ. In DNA, the CDR3 is TGTGCCAGCAGCCAAGAGGCTAACAGGCGGGGCACCGGGGAGCTGTTTTTT. This translates into CASSQEANRRGTGELFF.

The CDR3 DNA sequence: TGTGCCAGCAGTGAATCACTAGCGGGAGGCGAGACCGGGGAGCTGTTTTTT. This gives the protein CASSESLAGGETGELFF. This rearrangement joins TRBV6-1 to TRBJ2-2; 12 nucleotides align to TRBD2. Germline V gene lookup returns CDR1 MNHNS and CDR2 SASEGT. The CDR3 is 17 amino acids. V was pared by 2 bases and J by 5 bases, with 6 bases of the junction left unmatched.

The V gene is TRBV9, the J gene TRBJ2-2; weak D call: TRBD1 (5 bases). Germline V gene sequence: CDR1 SGDLS, CDR2 YYNGEE. The CDR3 totals 15 residues. Trimming shortened V by 0 bases and J by 1 base, and 7 bases separated the two germline ends. DNA for the CDR3: TGTGCCAGCAGCGTAGTGGGGCAGAACACCGGGGAGCTGTTTTTT. This gives the protein CASSVVGQNTGELFF. Variable domain in full (rest from reference TRBV9 and TRBJ2-2): DSGVTQTPKHLITATGQRVTLRCSPRSGDLSVYWYQQSLDQGLQFLIQYYNGEERAKGNILERFSAQQFPDLHSELNLSSLELGDSALYFCASSVVGQNTGELFFGEGSRLTVL.

The CDR3 sequence: CAQGGQAFGGYTF. DNA for the CDR3: TGTGCCCAGGGGGGACAGGCGTTCGGTGGCTACACCTTC. V usage is TRBV6-1 and J usage is TRBJ1-2; 8 nucleotides match TRBD1. This CDR3 has 13 residues. Germline V gene lookup returns CDR1 MNHNS and CDR2 SASEGT. The V gene end was trimmed by 11 bases and the J gene end by 7 bases; junction bases not matched to a gene: 12.

Regarding this clone: This may be a read error: a much more frequent sequence differs by one nucleotide. The J gene is TRBJ1-1, the V gene TRBV28; D is undetermined. CDR1 and CDR2 (germline): MDHEN, SYDVKM. CDR3 size: 14 residues. V lost 3 bases, J lost 0 bases, and 8 bases lay in between. CDR3 in DNA: TGTGCCAGCAGTTTTGGGCAGATGAACACTGAAGCTTTCTTT. Translation: CASSFGQMNTEAFF.

The rearrangement links TRBV5-1 to TRBJ1-2, with a possible D match to TRBD1 (6 bases). The V end was cut by 5 bases, the J end by 6 bases, with 11 bases between. This CDR3 is built from 12 residues. The germline V gene encodes CDR1 SGHRS and CDR2 YFSETQ. This CDR3 is CASRAGVDGYTF. CDR3 nucleotide sequence: TGCGCCAGCAGGGCAGGGGTTGATGGCTACACCTTC.

The rearrangement uses TRBV14 and TRBJ2-7; 7 positions match TRBD2. CDR3 length: 13 amino acids. The trim removed 1 base at V and 6 bases at J, leaving 3 bases unmatched. Per germline, CDR1 SGHDN and CDR2 FVKESK. The CDR3 coding sequence is TGTGCCAGCAGCCAAGGCGGGGGAGGCGAGCAGTACTTC. This gives the protein CASSQGGGGEQYF. The variable domain in full, completed from reference TRBV14 and TRBJ2-7, reads EAGVTQFPSHSVIEKGQTVTLRCDPISGHDNLYWYRRVMGKEIKFLLHFVKESKQDESGMPNNRFLAERTGGTYSTLKVQPAELEDSGVYFCASSQGGGGEQYFGPGTRLTVT.

The genes are TRBV4-2 and TRBJ2-1; 8 nucleotides line up with TRBD1. The CDR3 consists of 15 residues. Germline assignment: CDR1 LGHNA and CDR2 YNFKEQ. The J segment lost 7 bases and the V segment lost 3 bases, leaving 8 bases of the junction unmatched. CDR3 sequence: CASSHDGQGPNEQFF. DNA of the CDR3: TGTGCCAGCAGCCACGATGGACAGGGTCCTAATGAGCAGTTCTTC.

The chain is built from TRBV12-5 and TRBJ1-4; D is perhaps TRBD1 (5 bases). Germline assignment: CDR1 LGHNT and CDR2 FRNRAP. This CDR3 contains 16 residues. Trimming stripped 1 base from V and 7 bases from J, with 16 bases between. CDR3 nucleotide sequence: TGTGCTAGTGGTTTGGGAACTCGGGGGGGGACTGAAAAACTGTTTTTT. It codes for CASGLGTRGGTEKLFF.

The rearrangement uses TRBV11-2 and TRBJ2-3, with TRBD2 matching over 7 bases. The CDR3 has 18 amino acids. V lost 5 bases, J lost 0 bases, and 14 bases stayed unmatched. Looked up from germline, CDR1 is SGHAT and CDR2 is FQNNGV. CDR3 nucleotides: TGTGCCAGCAGCACCGTCGCCCAACTAGCGTTAAGCACAGATACGCAGTATTTT. It yields the protein CASSTVAQLALSTDTQYF.

The gene calls are TRBV20-1 and TRBJ1-2, with D possibly being TRBD1 (5 bases). This CDR3 spans 10 amino acids. Trimming took off 5 bases at V and 10 bases at J, with 11 bases between the two ends. Germline CDR1 reads DFQATT; CDR2 reads SNEGSKA (reference sequence). The CDR3 bases are TGCAGTGCTCCCACAGGTGTCTACACCTTC. Its protein is CSAPTGVYTF.

This clone was counted between two and nine times. This chain connects TRBV10-3 to TRBJ2-1; TRBD2 agrees at 11 bases. CDR1 and CDR2 (germline): ENHRY, SYGVKD. This CDR3 region has 15 residues. V gave up 11 bases and J gave up 5 bases; unmatched junction bases: 11. This chain's CDR3 is CAARMTSGTHNEQFF. The CDR3 DNA is TGTGCCGCGAGGATGACTAGCGGGACCCACAATGAGCAGTTCTTC.

The chain carries TRBV5-1 and TRBJ2-5; no definite D call. The CDR3 sequence is 15 residues long. V gave up 1 base and J gave up 2 bases, with 12 bases separating them. Germline CDR1 and CDR2: SGHRS and YFSETQ. This CDR3 reads CASSLSGSLQETQYF. The CDR3 region has the DNA TGCGCCAGCAGCTTGTCTGGCAGTCTGCAAGAGACCCAGTACTTC.

The V call is TRBV15, the J call TRBJ1-5; D gene uncertain. The V gene's germline CDR1 is LNHNV and CDR2 YYDKDF (reference sequence). The V gene lost 1 base and the J gene lost 9 bases, with 16 bases spanning the gap. The CDR3 runs to 15 residues. The CDR3 here is CATSRVRVGEGPQHF. CDR3 nucleotides: TGTGCCACCAGCAGAGTTCGGGTGGGAGAGGGGCCCCAGCATTTT.

This clone was counted only a few times. The V call is TRBV5-1, the J call TRBJ2-7; 7 bases match TRBD2. Germline CDR1 and CDR2: SGHRS and YFSETQ. The V and J ends lost 3 bases and 0 bases, in that order; junction bases with no gene match: 3. CDR3 length equals 14 residues. CDR3 sequence: CASSWGGVSYEQYF. CDR3 sequence (DNA): TGCGCCAGCAGCTGGGGGGGGGTCTCCTACGAGCAGTACTTC. The whole variable domain, remainder taken from reference TRBV5-1 and TRBJ2-7, is KAGVTQTPRYLIKTRGQQVTLSCSPISGHRSVSWYQQTPGQGLQFLFEYFSETQRNKGNFPGRFSGRQFSNSRSEMNVSTLELGDSALYLCASSWGGVSYEQYFGPGTRLTVT.